A single sample gave rise to the 22 T cell receptor beta chains below, sequenced in a study. A single record per CDR3 protein comes from TCRdb applying MiXCR to the 5' RACE reads. The top ten clones hold 3.5% of a sample with 9,400 or so distinct CDR3 sequences, more than 15% of them seen once. The sequencing sample was made of memory CD4+ T cells sorted from blood. Subset specified: memory CD4+ T cells, CD4+CD45RO+CD25-. The receptor set was obtained from a female donor with breast cancer.

This clonotype is termed medium-sized. V and J are TRBV20-1 and TRBJ1-5; no firm D call. CDR1 is DFQATT and CDR2 is SNEGSKA in the germline V gene (reference sequence). Trimming cost V 6 bases and J 1 base, with 16 bases left between them. This CDR3 spans 15 amino acids. CDR3 sequence (DNA): TGCAGTGCACTGGGCCCCCGAGGGAGCAATCAGCCCCAGCATTTT. This encodes CSALGPRGSNQPQHF.

This clonotype was observed at least ten times. V usage is TRBV7-7 and J usage is TRBJ1-5, with D possibly being TRBD1 (6 bases). Looked up from germline, CDR1 is SSHAT and CDR2 is FNYEAQ (reference sequence). This CDR3 has 16 amino acids. CDR3 coding DNA: TGTGCTAGAGTCCCGGGGGGCCCTGGGAGCAATCAGCCCCAGCATTTT. Protein product: CARVPGGPGSNQPQHF. The variable domain in full, with the rest retrieved from reference TRBV7-7 and TRBJ1-5, is GAGVSQSPRYKVTKRGQDVTLRCDPISSHATLYWYQQALGQGPEFLTYFNYEAQPDKSGLPSDRFSAERPEGSISTLTIQRTEQRDSAMYRCARVPGGPGSNQPQHFGDGTRLSIL.

This clonotype is classed as medium-sized. The J gene is TRBJ2-5, the V gene TRBV5-1; D tentatively reads TRBD1 or TRBD2 (5 bases each). Per germline, CDR1 SGHRS and CDR2 YFSETQ. The CDR3 covers 15 residues. V shed 0 bases and J shed 2 bases, with 11 bases lying between them. For the CDR3, the DNA is TGCGCCAGCAGCTTGGCTGGGGGAACTCAAGAGACCCAGTACTTC. It specifies CASSLAGGTQETQYF.

Remarks on this clonotype: A read error may be the cause here, since a much bigger clone is one base away. The rearrangement joins TRBV4-2 to TRBJ2-2, with D hard to call. Trimming removed 0 bases from V and 9 bases from J, with 11 bases in between. In germline, CDR1 is LGHNA, CDR2 YNFKEQ. The CDR3 consists of 14 residues. The CDR3, as DNA: TGTGCCAGCAGCCAAGATACGGGTGTCAGGGAGCTGTTTTTT. Encoded protein: CASSQDTGVRELFF.

This clonotype was recorded at least ten times. This chain links TRBV9 with TRBJ2-5; 10 bases are shared with TRBD1. The V gene's germline CDR1 is SGDLS and CDR2 YYNGEE. The ends lost 0 bases at V and 6 bases at J; junction bases unmatched: 14. CDR3 length: 18 residues. The CDR3 spells CASSVDGGTGAHTKTQYF. As DNA, the CDR3 is TGTGCCAGCAGCGTAGATGGAGGGACAGGGGCGCATACGAAGACCCAGTACTTC. Full variable domain (rest looked up from reference TRBV9 and TRBJ2-5): DSGVTQTPKHLITATGQRVTLRCSPRSGDLSVYWYQQSLDQGLQFLIQYYNGEERAKGNILERFSAQQFPDLHSELNLSSLELGDSALYFCASSVDGGTGAHTKTQYFGPGTRLLVL.

By its share, this clonotype is medium-sized (0.01 to 0.1%). The V call is TRBV11-2, the J call TRBJ1-5; TRBD1 is a possible D gene (5 bases). The V gene's germline CDR1 is SGHAT and CDR2 FQNNGV. V gave up 6 bases and J gave up 3 bases, with 18 bases separating them. The CDR3 runs to 16 residues. Here the CDR3 DNA reads TGTGCCAGCAGTCCAGTTCAGGGACCCTCCAATCAGCCCCAGCATTTT. It translates to CASSPVQGPSNQPQHF.

This clonotype occurred a few times. The V call is TRBV24-1, the J call TRBJ2-5; TRBD1 aligns across 8 bases. Unmatched junction bases numbered 4, after V lost 10 bases and J lost 4 bases. CDR1 is KGHDR and CDR2 is SFDVKD in the germline V gene. The CDR3 is 12 residues long. The CDR3, as DNA: TGTGCCACGTCTACAGGGGGAGAGACCCAGTACTTC. It specifies CATSTGGETQYF.

By sample fraction, this clonotype is medium-sized (0.01 to 0.1%). V usage is TRBV29-1 and J usage is TRBJ2-2; D is perhaps TRBD1 (6 bases). This CDR3 contains 12 residues. Germline values: CDR1 SQVTM, CDR2 ANQGSEA. Trimming left V 7 bases short and J 4 bases short, with 10 bases between. The CDR3 reads CSGEGGTGELFF. In DNA, the CDR3 is TGCAGCGGGGAAGGGGGCACCGGGGAGCTGTTTTTT.

This clonotype was seen many times. The rearrangement uses TRBV12-3 or TRBV12-4 and TRBJ1-3; TRBD1 aligns across 8 bases. V trimming: 6 bases; J trimming: 1 base; junction bases outside the gene matches: 8. This CDR3 spans 16 amino acids. CDR3 in amino acids: CASRATGVVSGNTIYF. CDR3 in DNA: TGTGCCAGCAGAGCGACAGGGGTTGTATCTGGAAACACCATATATTTT.

The chain recombines TRBV3-1 with TRBJ2-5; D may be TRBD1 (6 bases). Trimming pared 4 bases from V and 10 bases from J, leaving 16 bases between. The CDR3 runs to 13 residues. Germline V gene lookup returns CDR1 LGHDT and CDR2 YNNKEL (reference sequence). The CDR3: CASSPRQEADQYF. CDR3 coding DNA: TGTGCCAGCAGCCCCCGACAGGAAGCAGACCAGTACTTC.

This clonotype counts as medium-sized. V gene TRBV6-5 combines with J gene TRBJ2-5, with 7 bases that match TRBD2. Per germline, CDR1 MNHEY and CDR2 SVGAGI. The CDR3 spans 15 residues. Trimming took 7 bases from V and 6 from J; bases not matched to a gene: 14. The CDR3 region has the DNA TGTGCCAGCACCCACCCCACTCGGCGGGAGAAGACCCAGTACTTC. Amino acids: CASTHPTRREKTQYF.

Sample share makes this clonotype medium-sized. The rearrangement uses TRBV6-6 and TRBJ1-5; possible D gene TRBD1, 6 bases. Trimming took off 6 bases at V and 2 bases at J, with 8 bases between the two ends. The CDR3 has 13 amino acids. Germline V gene sequence: CDR1 MNHNY, CDR2 SVGAGI (reference sequence). The CDR3 DNA reads TGTGCCAGCAGGGGGGCAGGCAATCAGCCCCAGCATTTT. Its protein is CASRGAGNQPQHF.

In its sample, this clonotype is medium-sized. The chain is built from TRBV6-1 and TRBJ2-3; 9 bases fit TRBD1. CDR3 length equals 15 residues. The V and J ends lost 6 bases and 5 bases, in that order; junction bases with no gene match: 9. Germline CDR1 MNHNS, CDR2 SASEGT. The CDR3 DNA reads as TGTGCCAGCAGCGACCGGGACAGGGTAATAGATACGCAGTATTTT. This translates into CASSDRDRVIDTQYF.

This clonotype is classed as medium-sized. V gene TRBV15 combines with J gene TRBJ2-3, with D perhaps TRBD2 (5 bases). Trimming left V 0 bases short and J 1 base short, with 8 bases between. CDR1 is LNHNV, CDR2 YYDKDF, per germline (reference sequence). The CDR3 sequence is 15 residues long. The CDR3 DNA reads TGTGCCACCAGCAGAGAAGCGGACGGCACAGATACGCAGTATTTT. Translating it yields CATSREADGTDTQYF.

This clonotype is labeled medium-sized. A read error may produce the germline difference seen at one junction end. The gene calls are TRBV6-1 and TRBJ1-2; TRBD1 matches 8 bases. CDR1 and CDR2 from the germline V gene are MNHNS and SASEGT. This CDR3 comprises 14 residues. Here the CDR3 DNA reads TGTGCCAGCAGCGAAGACAGGGGATATTATGGCTACACCTTC. Amino acids: CASSEDRGYYGYTF.

This clonotype is deemed medium-sized. The genes are TRBV7-2 and TRBJ1-2; no firm D call. Germline CDR1 and CDR2: SGHTA and FQGNSA. The CDR3 loop spans 14 amino acids. Trimming took off 5 bases at V and 1 base at J, with 11 bases between the two ends. CDR3 protein: CASSPAGSNYGYTF. CDR3 sequence (DNA): TGTGCCAGCAGCCCAGCCGGCAGTAACTATGGCTACACCTTC.

Judged by abundance, this clonotype is medium-sized. The rearrangement joins TRBV25-1 to TRBJ2-1; 7 bases align to TRBD2. J gave up 9 bases and V 2 bases, and 4 bases lay outside the gene matches. The CDR3 runs 13 residues. CDR1 and CDR2 from the germline V gene are MGHDK and SYGVNS. The CDR3 DNA reads TGTGCCAGCAGTGAAGCGAGCGGGATTGAGCAGTTCTTC. This gives the protein CASSEASGIEQFF. The full variable domain, with the rest looked up from reference TRBV25-1 and TRBJ2-1, is EADIYQTPRYLVIGTGKKITLECSQTMGHDKMYWYQQDPGMELHLIHYSYGVNSTEKGDLSSESTVSRIRTEHFPLTLESARPSHTSQYLCASSEASGIEQFFGPGTRLTVL.

Ten or more counts support this clonotype. The chain recombines TRBV2 with TRBJ1-2; 9 bases map to TRBD1. This CDR3 is built from 15 residues. Losses at the gene ends were 5 bases for V and 5 bases for J; bases not matched to a gene: 9. Per germline, CDR1 SNHLY and CDR2 FYNNEI. The CDR3 loop is CASSPSLTGGYGYTF. CDR3 in DNA: TGTGCCAGCAGTCCTTCCCTGACAGGGGGTTATGGCTACACCTTC.

The count of this clonotype is one. At one end the junction does not follow the germline gene, possibly because of a read error. This chain uses TRBV13 with TRBJ2-7; no reliable D call. The CDR3 covers 15 residues. Germline-derived CDR1 and CDR2 are PRHDT and FYEKMQ (reference sequence). This CDR3 is CAGSLDRNSTYEQYF. The CDR3 DNA sequence: TGTGCCGGCAGCCTCGATCGAAACTCAACCTACGAGCAGTACTTC.

The J gene is TRBJ1-6, the V gene TRBV7-9; the D is unclear. This CDR3 is 14 amino acids long. V dropped 11 bases and J dropped 2 bases, with 13 bases sitting between them. Germline V gene sequence: CDR1 SEHNR, CDR2 FQNEAQ (reference sequence). The CDR3 loop is CAGKTSPYNSPLHF. In nucleotides, the CDR3 is TGTGCCGGCAAGACAAGCCCCTATAATTCACCCCTCCACTTT. Together with reference TRBV7-9 and TRBJ1-6, the CDR3 gives the full variable domain: DTGVSQNPRHKITKRGQNVTFRCDPISEHNRLYWYRQTLGQGPEFLTYFQNEAQLEKSRLLSDRFSAERPKGSFSTLEIQRTEQGDSAMYLCAGKTSPYNSPLHFGNGTRLTVT.

A note on this clonotype: One end of the junction is discordant with germline, which a read error may explain. The genes are TRBV5-1 and TRBJ2-1, with 7 bases lining up with TRBD2. The CDR3 has 14 residues. Germline CDR1 SGHRS, CDR2 YFSETQ. The CDR3 loop is CASSLGGRADEQSF. DNA for the CDR3: TGCGCCAGCAGCTTGGGAGGGAGGGCCGACGAGCAGTCCTTC. Using reference TRBV5-1 and TRBJ2-1 for the parts outside the CDR3, the full variable domain is KAGVTQTPRYLIKTRGQQVTLSCSPISGHRSVSWYQQTPGQGLQFLFEYFSETQRNKGNFPGRFSGRQFSNSRSEMNVSTLELGDSALYLCASSLGGRADEQSFGPGTRLTVL.

The table lists this clonotype with many counts. The chain has TRBV6-5 and TRBJ1-2, with 9 positions matching TRBD1. Looked up from germline, CDR1 is MNHEY and CDR2 is SVGAGI. The J segment lost 7 bases and the V segment lost 6 bases, leaving 9 bases of the junction unmatched. The CDR3 runs 14 residues. The CDR3 here is CASRTGQGPGGYTF. The CDR3 DNA reads TGTGCCAGCAGGACGGGACAGGGCCCTGGTGGCTACACCTTC.